This T cell receptor beta chain was obtained from a study of shared T cell receptors in the human thymus. This clone appeared a single time. The V gene lost 8 bases and the J gene lost 0 bases, with 14 bases spanning the gap. In germline, CDR1 is SNHLY, CDR2 FYNNEI. The CDR3 contains 15 residues. Profiled with immunoSEQ multiplex PCR; TCRdb holds only in-frame clones, not every one. The sample lists about 730,000 clones, approximately 85% occurring once. These data are also associated with another study on human thymus T cells.

The source material was thymocytes. This chain joins TRBV2 and TRBJ2-1; tentative D call: TRBD1 (5 bases). The source of this sequence is a girl less than two years old with a congenital heart defect. CDR3 amino acids: CASLYVGVSYNEQFF. The CDR3, as DNA: TGTGCCAGCCTGTACGTAGGGGTCTCCTACAATGAGCAGTTCTTC.